The 19 T cell receptor beta chains given below trace back to one sample, sequenced in a study of control samples from healthy donors and cancer patients. The protocol was immunoSEQ multiplex PCR, while the TCRdb copy is restricted to in-frame clones and leaves out a portion. Seen here are fewer than 200,000 clones, roughly 93% observed once, and the top ten hold approximately 4%. Sequencing was carried out using blood. Receptors originate from a woman aged 60-70 years in good health.

The rearrangement joins TRBV3-1 (or the pseudogene TRBV3-2) to TRBJ2-5; 7 bases match TRBD2. Germline V gene data show CDR1 as LGHDT and CDR2 as YNNKEL (reference sequence). J was trimmed by 2 bases and V by 3 bases; bases with no gene match: 6. The CDR3 is 15 amino acids. The CDR3: CASSQLRGGQETQYF. CDR3 nucleotides: TGTGCCAGCAGCCAGTTACGGGGAGGGCAAGAGACCCAGTACTTC.

This chain joins TRBV5-1 and TRBJ1-2; possible D gene TRBD1, 5 bases. V was trimmed by 5 bases and J by 0 bases, leaving 26 bases between them. The CDR3 totals 19 residues. Germline V CDR1 and CDR2: SGHRS, YFSETQ. The CDR3 DNA follows: TGCGCCAGCAGAACCGGGCCCAGGGCTAAAGCAGGAGCTAACTATGGCTACACCTTC. It codes for CASRTGPRAKAGANYGYTF.

This chain connects TRBV3-1 (or the pseudogene TRBV3-2) to TRBJ1-2, with D perhaps matching TRBD1 (6 bases). In germline, CDR1 is LGHDT, CDR2 YNNKEL (reference sequence). V lost 1 base, J lost 1 base, and 10 bases lay in between. CDR3 length: 15 amino acids. The CDR3, as DNA: TGTGCCAGCAGCCAAGGAACAGGGAATAACTATGGCTACACCTTC. Amino acids: CASSQGTGNNYGYTF.

CDR3 DNA: TGTGCCAGCAGCGTTACTAGCGGGGGGCCTTCCGAGCAGTTCTTC. This translates into CASSVTSGGPSEQFF. This chain joins TRBV7-7 and TRBJ2-1; 12 bases are shared with TRBD2. Germline V gene lookup returns CDR1 SSHAT and CDR2 FNYEAQ (reference sequence). Trimming cost V 5 bases and J 10 bases; bases outside gene matches: 9. This CDR3 region has 15 residues. The full variable domain, rest sourced from reference TRBV7-7 and TRBJ2-1, is GAGVSQSPRYKVTKRGQDVTLRCDPISSHATLYWYQQALGQGPEFLTYFNYEAQPDKSGLPSDRFSAERPEGSISTLTIQRTEQRDSAMYRCASSVTSGGPSEQFFGPGTRLTVL.

CDR3 sequence: CASSEAQGTTEAFF. CDR3 DNA sequence: TGTGCCAGCAGTGAAGCTCAGGGGACCACTGAAGCTTTCTTT. This sequence joins TRBV2 and TRBJ1-1, with a possible D match to TRBD1 (6 bases). V was clipped by 0 bases and J by 4 bases, with 9 bases between them. This CDR3 comprises 14 residues. The germline V gene has CDR1 SNHLY and CDR2 FYNNEI.

This chain joins TRBV28 and TRBJ1-1; TRBD1 matches at 8 bases. The CDR3 spans 14 residues. J was trimmed by 4 bases and V by 7 bases; bases with no gene match: 8. Germline CDR1 reads MDHEN; CDR2 reads SYDVKM. CDR3 DNA: TGTGCCAGCACCAAGAGACAGGGGAGCACTGAAGCTTTCTTT. This gives the protein CASTKRQGSTEAFF.

The genes are TRBV6-5 and TRBJ1-1; D might be TRBD1 (6 bases). V was cut by 5 bases and J by 5 bases, with 15 bases left in between. The CDR3 is 14 amino acids. The germline gives CDR1 MNHEY, CDR2 SVGAGI. This CDR3 is CASSLEDSLTEAFF. The CDR3 coding sequence is TGTGCCAGCAGTCTAGAGGACAGTTTAACTGAAGCTTTCTTT.

CDR3: CASSPRAQNSPLHF. CDR3 coding DNA: TGTGCCAGCAGCCCTCGGGCGCAGAATTCACCCCTCCACTTT. V gene TRBV14 combines with J gene TRBJ1-6; D gene ambiguous. Looked up from germline, CDR1 is SGHDN and CDR2 is FVKESK. Between the trimmed V and J ends, which lost 4 bases and 7 bases, there was a span of 11 bases. The CDR3 consists of 14 residues.

This clone was observed a single time. CDR3 residues: CASSLIRSYEQYF. Here the CDR3 DNA reads TGTGCCAGCAGTTTAATCAGGTCCTACGAGCAGTACTTC. The V call is TRBV12-3 or TRBV12-4, the J call TRBJ2-7; no definite D call. The CDR3 is made up of 13 amino acids. The V end was cut by 2 bases, the J end by 1 base, with 6 bases between.

This rearrangement joins TRBV7-6 to TRBJ2-1; the D gene is possibly TRBD2 (6 bases). Germline-derived CDR1 and CDR2 are SGHVS and FNYEAQ. Trimming left V 2 bases short and J 0 bases short, with 11 bases between. The CDR3 has 16 residues. CDR3 sequence reads: CASSLIGGTSYNEQFF. In DNA form, the CDR3 reads TGTGCCAGCAGCTTAATCGGCGGGACCTCCTACAATGAGCAGTTCTTC.

V and J are TRBV6-5 and TRBJ2-7; 8 nucleotides match TRBD1. Germline CDR1 MNHEY, CDR2 SVGAGI. This CDR3 is built from 15 residues. J lost 2 bases, V lost 6 bases, and 9 bases had no gene match. For the CDR3, the DNA is TGTGCCAGCAGCCGCACTGGGACAGGTCCCTACGAGCAGTACTTC. This translates into CASSRTGTGPYEQYF.

The J gene is TRBJ1-1, the V gene TRBV27; TRBD1 matches 7 bases. The CDR3 covers 16 residues. V dropped 6 bases and J dropped 1; count of bases not matched to a gene: 11. CDR1 MNHEY and CDR2 SMNVEV come from the germline V gene (reference sequence). CDR3: CASRRPGTAKNTEAFF. Here the CDR3 DNA reads TGTGCCAGCAGAAGGCCCGGGACAGCAAAGAACACTGAAGCTTTCTTT.

The chain recombines TRBV5-1 with TRBJ2-3, with D hard to call. The germline gives CDR1 SGHRS, CDR2 YFSETQ. The CDR3 length is 15 residues. Trimming removed 7 bases at V and 0 bases at J, with 15 bases between. The CDR3 coding sequence is TGCGCCAGCGCCCAGTGGCATTCTAGCACAGATACGCAGTATTTT. It codes for CASAQWHSSTDTQYF.

J is TRBJ1-1 and V is TRBV7-9; D might be TRBD1 (6 bases). Germline V gives CDR1 SEHNR, CDR2 FQNEAQ (reference sequence). The CDR3 consists of 13 residues. Between the trimmed V and J ends, which lost 5 bases and 4 bases, there was a span of 11 bases. This CDR3 is CASSRGQTTEAFF. CDR3 coding DNA: TGTGCCAGCAGCCGGGGGCAGACCACTGAAGCTTTCTTT.

V is TRBV11-2 and J is TRBJ1-2; D unresolved. V was shortened by 7 bases and J by 4 bases, with 13 bases between the two germline ends. Germline CDR1 is SGHAT and CDR2 is FQNNGV. This CDR3 contains 13 residues. DNA of the CDR3: TGTGCCAGCAACCATCAGGATACCTATGGCTACACCTTC. Translated, it gives CASNHQDTYGYTF.

The J gene is TRBJ2-7, the V gene TRBV27; no reliable D call. The V end was cut by 5 bases, the J end by 6 bases, with 14 bases between. The length of the CDR3 is 13 residues. The germline V gene encodes CDR1 MNHEY and CDR2 SMNVEV (reference sequence). This CDR3 reads CASSLDRVAEQYF. The CDR3 DNA is TGTGCCAGCAGTCTTGATCGGGTGGCCGAGCAGTACTTC.

The chain couples TRBV3-1 (or the pseudogene TRBV3-2) to TRBJ2-2, with D perhaps TRBD1 (5 bases). Trimming took 5 bases from V and 4 from J, leaving 14 bases between them. Germline-derived CDR1 and CDR2 are LGHDT and YNNKEL (reference sequence). The CDR3 is 15 amino acids. The CDR3: CASSSRQSGTGELFF. The DNA for the CDR3 is TGTGCCAGCAGCTCCCGACAGTCGGGCACCGGGGAGCTGTTTTTT.

The chain combines TRBV4-1 with TRBJ1-6, with TRBD1 as a possible D gene (5 bases). V gave up 1 base and J gave up 10 bases, with 17 bases separating them. This CDR3 is built from 16 residues. Germline values: CDR1 MGHRA, CDR2 YSYEKL. The CDR3 protein is CASSQGVTQVGSPLHF. The CDR3 nucleotides are TGCGCCAGCAGCCAAGGGGTGACACAGGTCGGGTCACCCCTCCACTTT.

This chain links TRBV9 with TRBJ1-1, with 7 positions matching TRBD1. The germline gives CDR1 SGDLS, CDR2 YYNGEE. V lost 3 bases, J lost 11 bases, and 10 bases stayed unmatched. The CDR3 covers 13 residues. CDR3 loop: CASSDPTGRGAFF. CDR3 coding DNA: TGTGCCAGCAGCGACCCGACAGGGCGAGGCGCTTTCTTT. Full variable domain (outside the CDR3, taken from reference TRBV9 and TRBJ1-1): DSGVTQTPKHLITATGQRVTLRCSPRSGDLSVYWYQQSLDQGLQFLIQYYNGEERAKGNILERFSAQQFPDLHSELNLSSLELGDSALYFCASSDPTGRGAFFGQGTRLTVV.